The 6 T cell receptor beta chains reported below all come from one sample, sequenced in a study of blood T cells in healthy people across ages. A second roughly 6 to 11 cycle PCR used barcoded and J-beta primers. From the 5' RACE reads, TCRdb called clonotypes with MiXCR, one entry per CDR3 protein. Of about 770,000 distinct CDR3 sequences in the sample, 40% to 50% were seen once. The sample was blood. These TCRs come from a man aged 55 to 70 in good health.

This clonotype was seen a few times. The gene calls are TRBV20-1 and TRBJ2-6; 7 bases map to TRBD1. Germline loops: CDR1 DFQATT, CDR2 SNEGSKA (reference sequence). Trimming took 6 bases from V and 0 from J; bases not matched to a gene: 17. The CDR3 totals 19 residues. CDR3 nucleotide sequence: TGCAGTGCCAATATTAATCCGGGACAGCGGAGCTCTGGGGCCAACGTCCTGACTTTC. Amino acids: CSANINPGQRSSGANVLTF.

V usage is TRBV6-4 and J usage is TRBJ2-3, with a weak D call TRBD2 (7 bases). The length of the CDR3 is 15 residues. Germline CDR1 and CDR2: MRHNA and SNTAGT. Between the trimmed V and J ends, which lost 2 bases and 0 bases, there was a span of 9 bases. DNA for the CDR3: TGTGCCAGCAGTGACGGGGGGGCGAGCACAGATACGCAGTATTTT. This translates into CASSDGGASTDTQYF.

The gene calls are TRBV30 and TRBJ2-6, with D unresolved. CDR3 length: 12 residues. With 3 bases removed from V and 2 bases from J, the gap between germline ends came to 2 bases. CDR1 and CDR2 (germline): GTSNPN, SVGIG (reference sequence). The CDR3 sequence is CAWRTGANVLTF. The CDR3 bases are TGTGCCTGGAGGACTGGGGCCAACGTCCTGACTTTC.

CDR3 in DNA: TGCAGTGCGGACGCGCCCCGGGGGGCCTACGAGCAGTACTTC. It is translated as CSADAPRGAYEQYF. The chain has TRBV20-1 and TRBJ2-7, with 7 bases fitting TRBD2. The CDR3 extends over 14 amino acids. Germline CDR1 and CDR2: DFQATT and SNEGSKA (reference sequence). Trimming cost V 6 bases and J 2 bases; bases outside gene matches: 10.

This chain links TRBV20-1 with TRBJ2-1; the D gene is possibly TRBD2 (6 bases). The V gene lost 3 bases and the J gene lost 6 bases, with 15 bases spanning the gap. Germline CDR1 reads DFQATT; CDR2 reads SNEGSKA (reference sequence). The CDR3 is 14 residues long. In DNA, the CDR3 is TGCAGTGCTAGGGGCGGGGTCGGATTCAATGAGCAGTTCTTC. Encoded protein: CSARGGVGFNEQFF.

The CDR3 DNA sequence: TGTGCCAGCAGCGTAGGCGGGGCGAGGGAGACCCAGTACTTC. It codes for CASSVGGARETQYF. The V and J genes are TRBV9 and TRBJ2-5, with D possibly being TRBD2 (6 bases). This CDR3 comprises 14 residues. With 0 bases removed from V and 5 bases from J, the gap between germline ends came to 11 bases. CDR1 is SGDLS and CDR2 is YYNGEE in the germline V gene.